The present TCR beta chain was sequenced within a study of CD8 T cells in ankylosing spondylitis. A few counts support this clonotype. Its target is not known. Study findings and constraints: In the blood and synovial fluid of reactive arthritis, some motif variants had been previously reported. One TCR beta motif, made up of fewer than 10 highly homologous variants, appeared characteristic of ankylosing spondylitis blood. Clones tied to disease were said to be significantly enriched in matched ankylosing spondylitis synovial fluid.

Germline loops: CDR1 LNHNV, CDR2 YYDKDF (reference sequence). CDR3 length: 16 residues. The V gene end was trimmed by 0 bases and the J gene end by 0 bases; junction bases not matched to a gene: 1. Libraries of TCR beta came from quantitative 5'-RACE with molecular barcodes. Each CDR3 protein is one row after TCRdb ran MiXCR on the 5' RACE reads. The data show roughly 470,000 distinct CDR3 sequences, roughly a quarter seen once. What was sequenced was blood, either unsorted or a sorted T cell fraction (not recorded which). The rearrangement joins TRBV15 to TRBJ2-3, with 9 bases aligning to TRBD2. The TCR comes from a male donor with ankylosing spondylitis. DNA of the CDR3: TGTGCCACCAGCAGAGATACTAGCGGGAGCACAGATACGCAGTATTTT. Encoded protein: CATSRDTSGSTDTQYF.